A selection of T cell receptor beta chains follows, all from one sample in a study of circulating tumor DNA in untreated peripheral T-cell lymphoma. Profiling relied on immunoSEQ multiplex PCR, and the TCRdb table lists in-frame clones only, not all of them. The sample has thousands of clones; roughly 70% are singletons. Sequencing was carried out using tumor tissue. The receptors were sampled from a human donor with peripheral T-cell lymphoma. CDR3s include the opening cysteine and the closing phenylalanine or tryptophan. The D gene is left open where the match is weak. The size entry is marked missing in some rows and otherwise reads once, few, many or a size class.

TRBJ2-1 | TRBV14 | - | - | CASSLNTITEQFF | TGTGCCAGCAGCCTTAACACTATCACTGAGCAGTTCTTC
TRBJ2-6 | TRBV30 | - | - | CAWTPLASGANVLTF | TGTGCCTGGACCCCCTTGGCCTCTGGGGCCAACGTCCTGACTTTC
TRBJ2-1 | TRBV29-1 | TRBD1 | once | CSGASGTVSYNEQFF | TGCAGCGGCGCTTCCGGGACAGTCTCCTACAATGAGCAGTTCTTC
TRBJ2-7 | TRBV6-8 | TRBD2 | - | CASRSSGPSYEQYF | TGTGCCAGCAGGAGTAGCGGGCCCTCCTACGAGCAGTACTTC
TRBJ2-3 | TRBV28 | TRBD1 | - | CASSGLGTGGTNTQYF | TGTGCCAGCAGCGGACTTGGGACAGGGGGCACGAATACGCAGTATTTT
TRBJ2-3 | TRBV6-8 | - | - | CASSPQGWDTQYF | TGTGCCAGCAGTCCACAGGGATGGGATACGCAGTATTTT
TRBJ2-5 | TRBV2 | - | - | CASSEVAESGTQYF | TGTGCCAGCAGTGAAGTGGCAGAGTCGGGGACCCAGTACTTC
TRBJ1-1 | TRBV2 | - | - | CASGNRATEAFF | TGTGCCAGCGGGAACAGGGCCACTGAAGCTTTCTTT
TRBJ2-1 | TRBV7-1 | TRBD2 | - | CASSKLAGGRYNEQFF | TGTGCCAGCAGCAAATTAGCGGGAGGTCGATACAATGAACAGTTCTTC
TRBJ2-7 | TRBV28 | - | - | CASSAGQGPYEQYF | TGTGCCAGCAGTGCTGGACAAGGCCCCTACGAGCAGTACTTC
TRBJ2-1 | TRBV11-3 | - | - | CASSIRTFSGEQFF | TGTGCCAGCAGCATAAGGACGTTTAGCGGTGAGCAGTTCTTC
TRBJ2-3 | TRBV19 | - | once | CASSIRRTDTQYF | TGTGCCAGTAGTATCCGGAGGACAGATACGCAGTATTTT
TRBJ1-2 | TRBV1 | - | - | CASSQDRSRAYGYTF | TGCGCCAGCAGCCAAGATCGTAGCAGGGCCTATGGCTACACCTTC
TRBJ2-1 | TRBV28 | TRBD2 | - | CASGTSGNNEQFF | TGTGCCAGCGGGACTAGCGGGAATAATGAGCAGTTCTTC
TRBJ2-3 | TRBV7-4 | TRBD2 | - | CASSFGGRAGTDTQYF | TGTGCCAGCAGCTTCGGAGGGAGGGCCGGGACAGATACGCAGTATTTT
TRBJ2-1 | TRBV11-3 | - | once | CASSNSGGDYNEQFF | TGTGCCAGCAGCAACAGCGGAGGAGACTACAATGAGCAGTTCTTC
TRBJ1-2 | TRBV11-3 | - | - | CASSTGTLTLGYTF | TGTGCCAGCAGCACAGGGACCCTGACTCTTGGCTACACCTTC
TRBJ2-5 | TRBV29-1 | - | - | CSVERGARRETQYF | TGCAGCGTTGAGAGAGGGGCGCGGAGAGAGACCCAGTACTTC
TRBJ2-6 | TRBV19 | - | - | CASTSASGANVLTF | TGTGCCAGTACCTCCGCCTCTGGGGCCAACGTCCTGACTTTC
TRBJ2-7 | TRBV11-3 | - | few | CASSRRGSDSYEQYF | TGTGCCAGCAGCCGGAGGGGTAGCGACTCCTACGAGCAGTACTTC
TRBJ2-7 | TRBV6-7 | - | once | CASGPDYEQYF | TGTGCCAGCGGACCGGACTACGAGCAGTACTTC
TRBJ2-1 | TRBV18 | TRBD1 | few | CASSLGTVHNEQFF | TGTGCCAGCTCACTTGGGACAGTACACAATGAGCAGTTCTTC
TRBJ2-7 | TRBV29-1 | - | - | CSVGGTGYEQYF | TGCAGCGTTGGGGGGACGGGCTACGAGCAGTACTTC
TRBJ1-1 | TRBV19 | - | - | CASSIDPAETFF | TGTGCCAGTAGTATAGATCCAGCCGAAACTTTCTTT